The 28 T cell receptor beta chains below all came from one sample that was sequenced in a study of blood T cell repertoires in COVID-19. The method was immunoSEQ multiplex PCR; TCRdb's version includes in-frame clones alone and lacks a portion of them. The sample lists about 120,000 clones; 88% were seen once. Specimen: peripheral blood. The origin of the receptors is a woman aged 45 to 65 with active or convalescent COVID-19.

This chain uses TRBV7-3 with TRBJ2-1; no firm D call. This CDR3 contains 15 residues. Germline V gives CDR1 SGHTA, CDR2 FQGTGA. V was shortened by 1 base and J by 6 bases, with 13 bases between the two germline ends. The CDR3 coding sequence is TGTGCCAGCAGCTTAAATACCCCCCCAGGCAATGAGCAGTTCTTC. Protein sequence: CASSLNTPPGNEQFF. The entire variable domain, with the rest obtained from reference TRBV7-3 and TRBJ2-1, is as follows: GAGVSQTPSNKVTEKGKYVELRCDPISGHTALYWYRQSLGQGPEFLIYFQGTGAADDSGLPNDRFFAVRPEGSVSTLKIQRTERGDSAVYLCASSLNTPPGNEQFFGPGTRLTVL.

This clone was observed once. CDR3 nucleotides: TGTGCCAGCAGCCAACAGGGGATCTACGAGCAGTACTTC. Protein: CASSQQGIYEQYF. The V and J genes are TRBV5-5 and TRBJ2-7; 7 nucleotides agree with TRBD1. J lost 3 bases, V lost 4 bases, and 4 bases had no gene match. Germline V CDR1 and CDR2: SGHKS, YYEKEE (reference sequence). The CDR3 is made up of 13 amino acids.

This clone was seen once. The chain has TRBV4-2 and TRBJ2-7; the D gene is possibly TRBD2 (5 bases). Germline V CDR1 and CDR2: LGHNA, YNFKEQ. Trimming shortened V by 0 bases and J by 3 bases, and 21 bases separated the two germline ends. The CDR3 extends over 18 amino acids. The CDR3 spells CASSQESDGANRGYEQYF. The CDR3 DNA reads as TGTGCCAGCAGCCAAGAGAGTGACGGCGCCAATCGGGGCTACGAGCAGTACTTC.

V is TRBV27 and J is TRBJ1-4; D gene unclear. Germline V gene data show CDR1 as MNHEY and CDR2 as SMNVEV (reference sequence). V was trimmed by 3 bases and J by 3 bases, leaving 8 bases between them. The CDR3 has 14 amino acids. CDR3 nucleotide sequence: TGTGCCAGCAGTTTTAACGGAGCTAATGAAAAACTGTTTTTT. Amino acid sequence: CASSFNGANEKLFF.

The table lists this clone with a count of one. J is TRBJ1-5 and V is TRBV12-5, with 9 bases identical to TRBD1. Germline V lookup: CDR1 LGHNT, CDR2 FRNRAP. V was pared by 4 bases and J by 1 base, with 20 bases of the junction left unmatched. CDR3 length: 21 amino acids. The CDR3 DNA reads as TGTGCTAGTGGTTCCACCCACCCCAGGGACAGGGCCCCCTACAGCAATCAGCCCCAGCATTTT. Protein: CASGSTHPRDRAPYSNQPQHF.

J is TRBJ1-4 and V is TRBV5-5, with D hard to call. Germline V gives CDR1 SGHKS, CDR2 YYEKEE (reference sequence). With 1 base removed from V and 8 bases from J, the gap between germline ends came to 9 bases. The CDR3 totals 13 residues. CDR3 nucleotide sequence: TGTGCCAGCAGCTTGACGAGCGGGGAAAAACTGTTTTTT. As protein: CASSLTSGEKLFF.

The CDR3 sequence: CASSSKGLAVTDTQYF. The CDR3 DNA is TGTGCCAGCAGCTCAAAAGGACTAGCGGTCACAGATACGCAGTATTTT. The V call is TRBV7-2, the J call TRBJ2-3; 10 nucleotides match TRBD2. The germline V gene has CDR1 SGHTA and CDR2 FQGNSA. This CDR3 comprises 16 residues. With V trimmed by 4 bases and J by 2 bases, 6 bases remained unmatched. Full variable domain (rest looked up from reference TRBV7-2 and TRBJ2-3): GAGVSQSPSNKVTEKGKDVELRCDPISGHTALYWYRQSLGQGLEFLIYFQGNSAPDKSGLPSDRFSAERTGGSVSTLTIQRTQQEDSAVYLCASSSKGLAVTDTQYFGPGTRLTVL.

This clone was seen just once. The chain links TRBV7-3 to TRBJ2-3, with 10 bases matching TRBD2. The junction had 10 bases not matched to a gene; V was cut back by 0 bases and J by 4 bases. CDR3 length: 18 amino acids. In germline, CDR1 is SGHTA, CDR2 FQGTGA. The CDR3 DNA follows: TGTGCCAGCAGCTTAACGTCGGCTAGCGGGAGCGGTGCAGATACGCAGTATTTT. Its protein is CASSLTSASGSGADTQYF.

The rearrangement joins TRBV5-6 to TRBJ2-1; TRBD1 might be the D (5 bases). V lost 2 bases and J lost 2, with 14 bases in between. The CDR3 spans 16 residues. Germline V lookup: CDR1 SGHDT, CDR2 YYEEEE. CDR3 residues: CASSFEAGMAYNEQFF. CDR3 sequence (DNA): TGTGCCAGCAGCTTCGAAGCAGGGATGGCCTACAATGAGCAGTTCTTC.

The rearrangement links TRBV6-5 to TRBJ2-3; TRBD2 agrees at 11 bases. CDR1 is MNHEY, CDR2 SVGAGI, per germline. This CDR3 is 15 amino acids long. Trimming at V came to 8 bases and at J to 6 bases, leaving 10 bases not matched to a gene. CDR3 sequence reads: CASYTLAGGLDTQYF. In DNA form, the CDR3 reads TGTGCCAGCTATACCTTAGCGGGAGGGCTGGATACGCAGTATTTT.

In DNA form, the CDR3 reads TGTGCCATCAGCAAAACCGCCGGGACATTTACAGATACGCAGTATTTT. Protein sequence: CAISKTAGTFTDTQYF. The V call is TRBV10-3, the J call TRBJ2-3; D perhaps matches TRBD1 (6 bases). Germline V gives CDR1 ENHRY, CDR2 SYGVKD. This CDR3 contains 16 residues. V was pared by 6 bases and J by 3 bases, with 19 bases between.

This rearrangement joins TRBV2 to TRBJ1-2, with TRBD1 matching over 7 bases. From germline, CDR1 is SNHLY and CDR2 FYNNEI. This CDR3 is built from 12 residues. The V and J ends lost 2 bases and 8 bases, in that order; junction bases with no gene match: 2. The CDR3 is CASSETGDGYTF. CDR3 nucleotides: TGTGCCAGCAGTGAAACAGGGGACGGCTACACCTTC.

The V gene is TRBV6-6, the J gene TRBJ2-7; TRBD2 agrees at 10 bases. Trimming at V came to 7 bases and at J to 0 bases, leaving 9 bases not matched to a gene. The CDR3 is 16 amino acids. Germline lookup yields CDR1 MNHNY and CDR2 SVGAGI (reference sequence). This chain's CDR3 is CASIEGLAASSYEQYF. Here the CDR3 DNA reads TGTGCCAGCATCGAAGGACTAGCGGCGTCCTCCTACGAGCAGTACTTC.

The rearrangement links TRBV7-8 to TRBJ2-1, with 10 bases matching TRBD2. V shed 1 base, J shed 8 bases, and the junction held 8 bases outside the gene matches. CDR1 and CDR2 (germline): SGHVS, FQNEAQ. The CDR3 extends over 16 amino acids. The CDR3 region is CASSLGVLAGVDEQFF. CDR3 in DNA: TGTGCCAGCAGCTTAGGAGTTCTAGCGGGAGTTGATGAGCAGTTCTTC.

The chain has TRBV9 and TRBJ1-3; no clear D gene. Germline values: CDR1 SGDLS, CDR2 YYNGEE. V dropped 3 bases and J dropped 0 bases, with 19 bases sitting between them. The CDR3 covers 18 residues. This CDR3 reads CASSAGLLKKDSGNTIYF. In DNA, the CDR3 is TGTGCCAGCAGCGCCGGACTCTTGAAAAAGGACTCTGGAAACACCATATATTTT.

This chain links TRBV4-1 with TRBJ2-7, with TRBD1 identical over 9 bases. Germline CDR1 and CDR2: MGHRA and YSYEKL. The CDR3 has 14 residues. V lost 4 bases and J lost 3; bases outside the gene matches: 4. The CDR3 DNA follows: TGCGCCAGCAGCCGTCCGGGACAGGGCTACGAGCAGTACTTC. It specifies CASSRPGQGYEQYF.

This chain's CDR3 is CASSHTGSSTDTQYF. DNA for the CDR3: TGTGCCAGCAGCCACACAGGATCTAGCACAGATACGCAGTATTTT. V and J are TRBV4-2 and TRBJ2-3; tentative D call: TRBD1 (5 bases). CDR3 length: 15 amino acids. Trimming took 3 bases from V and 0 from J, leaving 10 bases between them. The V gene's germline CDR1 is LGHNA and CDR2 YNFKEQ.

This sequence joins TRBV27 and TRBJ1-6; D possibly corresponds to TRBD1 (6 bases). V lost 5 bases and J lost 8, with 13 bases in between. Germline CDR1 reads MNHEY; CDR2 reads SMNVEV (reference sequence). The CDR3 length is 14 residues. CDR3 nucleotides: TGTGCCAGCAGTCCCACAGGGCCCCATTCACCCCTCCACTTT. Amino acid sequence: CASSPTGPHSPLHF.

The chain carries TRBV28 and TRBJ2-7, with D perhaps TRBD1 (6 bases). The V end was cut by 6 bases, the J end by 2 bases, with 14 bases between. Germline CDR1 MDHEN, CDR2 SYDVKM. The CDR3 has 14 amino acids. Here the CDR3 DNA reads TGTGCCAGCAGCTCCGGACAGAAAGCCTACGAGCAGTACTTC. Translation: CASSSGQKAYEQYF.

This chain connects TRBV5-1 to TRBJ2-3; D is possibly TRBD2 (5 bases). V lost 1 base, J lost 4 bases, and 10 bases lay in between. CDR3 size: 14 residues. CDR1 and CDR2 (germline): SGHRS, YFSETQ. CDR3 amino acids: CASSLQGGPDTQYF. CDR3 DNA: TGCGCCAGCAGCTTGCAAGGAGGCCCAGATACGCAGTATTTT.

This clone appeared a few times. The rearrangement uses TRBV24-1 and TRBJ2-7; a possible D gene is TRBD2 (5 bases). Germline-derived CDR1 and CDR2 are KGHDR and SFDVKD. The CDR3 sequence is 14 residues long. Deletions cut 4 bases from V and 0 bases from J, with 9 bases between. DNA for the CDR3: TGTGCCACCAGTGACCCACGGGGCTCCTACGAGCAGTACTTC. Protein sequence: CATSDPRGSYEQYF.

The chain couples TRBV3-1 (or the pseudogene TRBV3-2) to TRBJ1-4; D not certain. This CDR3 spans 13 amino acids. Per germline, CDR1 LGHDT and CDR2 YNNKEL (reference sequence). Trimming took 0 bases from V and 7 from J, leaving 6 bases between them. As DNA, the CDR3 is TGTGCCAGCAGCCAAGATCCGGGTGAAAAACTGTTTTTT. Amino acids: CASSQDPGEKLFF.

The chain links TRBV7-2 to TRBJ1-1, with D unclear. Germline V CDR1 and CDR2: SGHTA, FQGNSA. The CDR3 loop spans 14 amino acids. Trimming took off 3 bases at V and 3 bases at J, with 11 bases between the two ends. The CDR3 DNA reads as TGTGCCAGCAGCTTCGGGAGTAGGTACACTGAAGCTTTCTTT. Its protein is CASSFGSRYTEAFF.

The V gene is TRBV25-1, the J gene TRBJ2-3; D not certain. The germline V gene has CDR1 MGHDK and CDR2 SYGVNS. With 5 bases removed from V and 9 bases from J, the gap between germline ends came to 6 bases. The CDR3 covers 10 residues. CDR3 DNA: TGTGCCAGCAGTAGTGGCACGCAGTATTTT. Its translation is CASSSGTQYF.

The chain links TRBV19 to TRBJ2-5; TRBD2 matches 7 bases. The J segment lost 3 bases and the V segment lost 6 bases, leaving 4 bases of the junction unmatched. Germline V gene data show CDR1 as LNHDA and CDR2 as SQIVND (reference sequence). The CDR3 has 13 amino acids. Here the CDR3 reads CASRASGKETQYF. The CDR3, as DNA: TGTGCCAGTAGGGCTAGCGGAAAAGAGACCCAGTACTTC.

The chain employs TRBV9 and TRBJ2-7; 11 bases align to TRBD2. Germline loops: CDR1 SGDLS, CDR2 YYNGEE. V shed 3 bases, J shed 3 bases, and the junction held 11 bases outside the gene matches. The CDR3 covers 17 residues. For the CDR3, the DNA is TGTGCCAGCAGCGCGACGGCTAGCGGGAGGCTTCACTACGAGCAGTACTTC. Protein product: CASSATASGRLHYEQYF.

V gene TRBV7-6 combines with J gene TRBJ1-5; TRBD1 matches 8 bases. The V segment lost 1 base and the J segment 0 bases; nucleotides outside the gene matches: 5. CDR1 is SGHVS and CDR2 is FNYEAQ in the germline V gene. This CDR3 region has 17 residues. This CDR3 reads CASSLEMGQVSNQPQHF. The CDR3 DNA follows: TGTGCCAGCAGCTTAGAAATGGGACAGGTTAGCAATCAGCCCCAGCATTTT.

The chain carries TRBV7-2 and TRBJ2-7, with 8 bases lining up with TRBD2. V lost 8 bases to trimming and J lost 7 bases; unmatched junction nucleotides: 13. CDR1 SGHTA and CDR2 FQGNSA come from the germline V gene. The CDR3 runs 14 residues. CDR3 coding DNA: TGTGCCAGCCGGGCGGGGGGAGGGCCAGGGGAGCAGTACTTC. Protein product: CASRAGGGPGEQYF.